The 22 T cell receptor beta chains presented below share a single source sample, sequenced in a study of blood T cell repertoires in COVID-19. The repertoire was sequenced with immunoSEQ multiplex PCR; TCRdb's copy has only in-frame clones and lacks some. The sample shows tens of thousands of clones, roughly 88% of them seen only once. The source material was peripheral blood. These receptors were taken from a human donor in a cohort sampled during active COVID-19.

The chain couples TRBV7-9 to TRBJ1-1; 8 bases map to TRBD1. The trim removed 3 bases at V and 1 base at J, leaving 7 bases unmatched. The CDR3 contains 16 residues. CDR1 SEHNR and CDR2 FQNEAQ come from the germline V gene (reference sequence). CDR3 residues: CASSLGDRNQNTEAFF. The CDR3 DNA sequence: TGTGCCAGCAGCTTGGGGGACAGGAATCAGAACACTGAAGCTTTCTTT.

In DNA, the CDR3 is TGTGCCAGCAGCTCGGGGGGGGGACAGGGGAACGCCTATGTGAGCTACACCTTC. It translates to CASSSGGGQGNAYVSYTF. The chain recombines TRBV5-4 with TRBJ1-2; TRBD1 matches at 10 bases. After removal of 3 bases from V and 9 bases from J, the junction contained 20 bases not matched to a gene. The CDR3 sequence is 18 residues long. Germline CDR1 SGHNT, CDR2 YYREEE (reference sequence).

The chain couples TRBV7-8 to TRBJ2-2; 11 bases map to TRBD2. Looked up from germline, CDR1 is SGHVS and CDR2 is FQNEAQ. The CDR3 length is 18 residues. The ends lost 4 bases at V and 4 bases at J; junction bases unmatched: 11. CDR3 coding DNA: TGTGCCAGCAGCTCTAAACCCCTAGCGGGGGGTTTCACCGGGGAGCTGTTTTTT. It encodes CASSSKPLAGGFTGELFF.

This chain joins TRBV28 and TRBJ2-5, with D possibly being TRBD1 (5 bases). The CDR3 loop spans 14 amino acids. V was shortened by 7 bases and J by 5 bases, with 17 bases between the two germline ends. CDR1 MDHEN and CDR2 SYDVKM come from the germline V gene. The CDR3 spells CASTHQGLQETQYF. CDR3 coding DNA: TGTGCCAGCACCCACCAGGGTCTCCAGGAGACCCAGTACTTC.

V is TRBV5-1 and J is TRBJ1-1; D may be TRBD1 (6 bases). The CDR3 runs 15 residues. With 4 bases removed from V and 5 bases from J, the gap between germline ends came to 18 bases. From germline, CDR1 is SGHRS and CDR2 YFSETQ. CDR3 DNA: TGCGCCAGCAGCACCCGAAACAGGGAGAGTACTGAAGCTTTCTTT. Its translation: CASSTRNRESTEAFF.

This clone was recorded once. This chain uses TRBV2 with TRBJ2-7, with D possibly being TRBD2 (5 bases). The CDR3 spans 14 residues. V was clipped by 5 bases and J by 6 bases, with 17 bases between them. Germline V gene sequence: CDR1 SNHLY, CDR2 FYNNEI. CDR3 nucleotide sequence: TGTGCCAGCAGTCAACTAGTCTCTTCTCGCGAGCAGTACTTC. Its translation: CASSQLVSSREQYF.

This rearrangement joins TRBV13 to TRBJ2-7; 9 bases match TRBD1. V gave up 4 bases and J gave up 1 base; unmatched junction bases: 8. Looked up from germline, CDR1 is PRHDT and CDR2 is FYEKMQ (reference sequence). This CDR3 is 16 amino acids long. The DNA for the CDR3 is TGTGCCAGCAGCTCCTCCGGGACAGGGCAATCCTACGAGCAGTACTTC. This gives the protein CASSSSGTGQSYEQYF.

Worth noting for this clone: The sample holds other DNA sequences that translate to the same CDR3. The chain is built from TRBV3-1 (or the pseudogene TRBV3-2) and TRBJ1-1, with D possibly TRBD1 on 5 matching bases. The CDR3 has 11 residues. The V end was cut by 6 bases, the J end by 5 bases, with 7 bases between. Germline CDR1 LGHDT, CDR2 YNNKEL (reference sequence). Here the CDR3 DNA reads TGTGCCAGCAGGGGGGGTACTGAAGCTTTCTTT. This codes for CASRGGTEAFF.

This clone was recorded once. The chain recombines TRBV7-3 with TRBJ2-7; 7 bases map to TRBD2. The germline V gene encodes CDR1 SGHTA and CDR2 FQGTGA. The CDR3 loop spans 13 amino acids. The ends lost 3 bases at V and 7 bases at J; junction bases unmatched: 6. CDR3 protein: CASSFRAGGEQYF. As DNA, the CDR3 is TGTGCCAGCAGCTTCCGGGCCGGGGGGGAGCAGTACTTC.

Turning to this clone: One junction end disagrees with the germline gene, perhaps due to a read error. The chain employs TRBV10-2 and TRBJ1-2, with D uncertain. The CDR3 is 13 amino acids. The germline gives CDR1 WSHSY, CDR2 SAAADI. In nucleotides, the CDR3 is TGCGCCAGCAGCGAGTATGACGGCGGAGGCTACACCTTC. Translating gives CASSEYDGGGYTF.

V and J are TRBV7-9 and TRBJ2-7, with TRBD2 matching 8 bases. The CDR3 sequence is 13 residues long. CDR1 is SEHNR, CDR2 FQNEAQ, per germline (reference sequence). The ends lost 8 bases at V and 1 base at J; junction bases unmatched: 4. CDR3: CASGGGRSYEQYF. Written as DNA, the CDR3 is TGTGCCAGCGGCGGGGGGCGATCCTACGAGCAGTACTTC.

This clone appeared a single time. The gene calls are TRBV19 and TRBJ2-1, with a tentative D call TRBD1 (5 bases). Germline assignment: CDR1 LNHDA and CDR2 SQIVND (reference sequence). The V end was cut by 6 bases, the J end by 7 bases, with 13 bases between. The CDR3 consists of 13 residues. The CDR3 loop is CASRAGLLNEQFF. CDR3 bases: TGTGCCAGTAGAGCAGGGTTGCTGAATGAGCAGTTCTTC.

This chain links TRBV7-2 with TRBJ2-7; 10 nucleotides match TRBD2. Germline trimming cut 3 bases from V and 2 bases from J; bases unmatched to any gene: 7. This CDR3 contains 16 residues. Looked up from germline, CDR1 is SGHTA and CDR2 is FQGNSA. In DNA form, the CDR3 reads TGTGCCAGCAGCTTCGCTAGCGGGAGCCTCGCCTACGAGCAGTACTTC. Its translation: CASSFASGSLAYEQYF.

The rearrangement links TRBV7-9 to TRBJ2-3, with D hard to call. CDR3 length equals 13 residues. Germline V CDR1 and CDR2: SEHNR, FQNEAQ (reference sequence). Between the trimmed V and J ends, which lost 2 bases and 4 bases, there was a span of 7 bases. In DNA, the CDR3 is TGTGCCAGCAGCTTATACCGCGCAGATACGCAGTATTTT. It codes for CASSLYRADTQYF.

As concerns this clone: The junction shows a germline mismatch at one end, possibly a read error. The V call is TRBV12-3 or TRBV12-4, the J call TRBJ2-7; tentatively, D is TRBD1 (6 bases). The CDR3 spans 12 residues. CDR3 sequence: CASSSDSRQVLF. In nucleotides, the CDR3 is TGTGCCAGCAGTTCGGATTCCCGACAGGTCCTCTTC.

The V gene is TRBV5-1, the J gene TRBJ2-3; TRBD1 might be the D (5 bases). The V end lost 2 bases, the J end lost 2 bases, and 12 bases lay between the germline ends. CDR3 length: 15 residues. The germline V gene has CDR1 SGHRS and CDR2 YFSETQ. DNA for the CDR3: TGCGCCAGCAGCTTATGGCAGGGATTCACAGATACGCAGTATTTT. It encodes CASSLWQGFTDTQYF. The whole variable domain, filled in from reference TRBV5-1 and TRBJ2-3, reads KAGVTQTPRYLIKTRGQQVTLSCSPISGHRSVSWYQQTPGQGLQFLFEYFSETQRNKGNFPGRFSGRQFSNSRSEMNVSTLELGDSALYLCASSLWQGFTDTQYFGPGTRLTVL.

The CDR3 is CASEVAILTDTQYF. The CDR3 bases are TGTGCTAGTGAAGTAGCGATCCTCACAGATACGCAGTATTTT. The genes are TRBV12-5 and TRBJ2-3; a possible D gene is TRBD2 (5 bases). The germline V gene has CDR1 LGHNT and CDR2 FRNRAP. The V gene lost 7 bases and the J gene lost 2 bases, with 13 bases spanning the gap. The CDR3 extends over 14 amino acids.

The chain has TRBV5-1 and TRBJ2-4; D is uncertain. This CDR3 comprises 12 residues. Trimming cost V 0 bases and J 7 bases, with 5 bases left between them. Germline V gene lookup returns CDR1 SGHRS and CDR2 YFSETQ. CDR3 loop: CASSLGGNIQYF. CDR3 in DNA: TGCGCCAGCAGCTTGGGAGGCAACATTCAGTACTTC.

V is TRBV21-1 and J is TRBJ2-7; TRBD2 is taken as the D call from the table, unchecked against the DNA. TRBV21-1 is tagged as a pseudogene. The CDR3 totals 17 residues. The CDR3 spells CASSKQGPPSDSYEQYF. CDR3 coding DNA: TGTGCCAGCAGCAAACAAGGCCCCCCTAGCGACTCCTACGAGCAGTACTTC.

The chain couples TRBV6-5 to TRBJ2-7; weak D call: TRBD2 (5 bases). The CDR3 runs 12 residues. Germline assignment: CDR1 MNHEY and CDR2 SVGAGI. The V end was cut by 8 bases, the J end by 7 bases, with 15 bases between. The CDR3 nucleotides are TGTGCCAGCGGGTCCCCCCCGGGGGAGCAGTACTTC. Its translation is CASGSPPGEQYF.

CDR3: CASSLGLERGVSDTQYF. The CDR3 nucleotides are TGTGCCAGCAGCTTAGGCCTCGAGCGGGGGGTTTCAGATACGCAGTATTTT. The V and J genes are TRBV13 and TRBJ2-3; 9 bases fit TRBD2. V trimming: 0 bases; J trimming: 4 bases; junction bases outside the gene matches: 8. Germline values: CDR1 PRHDT, CDR2 FYEKMQ (reference sequence). This CDR3 comprises 17 residues.

This chain uses TRBV18 with TRBJ2-6, with D tentatively TRBD2 (5 bases). The germline gives CDR1 KGHSH, CDR2 LQKENI. This CDR3 comprises 16 residues. V lost 3 bases and J 0 bases, leaving 9 bases between the germline ends. The CDR3 nucleotides are TGTGCCAGCTCACCCGTAGGGAGCTCTGGGGCCAACGTCCTGACTTTC. Protein sequence: CASSPVGSSGANVLTF.